This TCR beta chain was retrieved from a study of PD-1 blockade in mismatch repair-deficient tumors. Study-wide background: Patients had around 11 mismatch repair-deficient cancer types and were previously treated and progressing.

A note on this clone: Its specificity is not known.

The ends lost 4 bases at V and 10 bases at J; junction bases unmatched: 10. This CDR3 region has 15 residues. Germline loops: CDR1 SGHNT, CDR2 YYREEE (reference sequence). Clones were sequenced by immunoSEQ multiplex PCR, and TCRdb holds only the in-frame ones, with some missing. The sample yields about 14,000 clones, approximately 90% seen once. Specified time point: approximately 10-day in vitro stimulation with candidate neoantigen peptide 6. An approximately nine-day in vitro culture was run per each of several reactive peptides. An identically run culture lacking peptide was the fold-change baseline.

The sample was cells cultured in vitro, taken from a patient treated with pembrolizumab. The chain recombines TRBV5-4 with TRBJ2-1, with 11 nucleotides matching TRBD2. The receptor comes from an adult with mismatch repair-deficient cancer. The CDR3 region has the DNA TGTGCCAGCAGCGTAGCGGGAGGGCTCTACGAGGAGCAGTTCTTC. It is translated as CASSVAGGLYEEQFF. The full variable domain, its missing parts supplied by reference TRBV5-4 and TRBJ2-1, is ETGVTQSPTHLIKTRGQQVTLRCSSQSGHNTVSWYQQALGQGPQFIFQYYREEENGRGNFPPRFSGLQFPNYSSELNVNALELDDSALYLCASSVAGGLYEEQFFGPGTRLTVL.